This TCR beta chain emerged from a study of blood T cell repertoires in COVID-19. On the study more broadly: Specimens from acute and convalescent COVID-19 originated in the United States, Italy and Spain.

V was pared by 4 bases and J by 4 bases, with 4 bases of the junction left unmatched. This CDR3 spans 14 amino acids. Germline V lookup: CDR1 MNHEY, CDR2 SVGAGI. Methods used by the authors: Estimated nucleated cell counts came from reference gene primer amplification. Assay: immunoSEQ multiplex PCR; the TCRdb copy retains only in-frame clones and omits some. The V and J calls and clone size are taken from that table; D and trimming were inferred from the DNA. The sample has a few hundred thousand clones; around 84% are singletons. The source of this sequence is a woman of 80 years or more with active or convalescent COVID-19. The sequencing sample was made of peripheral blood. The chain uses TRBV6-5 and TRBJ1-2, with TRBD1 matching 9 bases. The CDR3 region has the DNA TGTGCCAGCAGTTCGACAGGGGGGTCCTATGGCTACACCTTC. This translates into CASSSTGGSYGYTF.